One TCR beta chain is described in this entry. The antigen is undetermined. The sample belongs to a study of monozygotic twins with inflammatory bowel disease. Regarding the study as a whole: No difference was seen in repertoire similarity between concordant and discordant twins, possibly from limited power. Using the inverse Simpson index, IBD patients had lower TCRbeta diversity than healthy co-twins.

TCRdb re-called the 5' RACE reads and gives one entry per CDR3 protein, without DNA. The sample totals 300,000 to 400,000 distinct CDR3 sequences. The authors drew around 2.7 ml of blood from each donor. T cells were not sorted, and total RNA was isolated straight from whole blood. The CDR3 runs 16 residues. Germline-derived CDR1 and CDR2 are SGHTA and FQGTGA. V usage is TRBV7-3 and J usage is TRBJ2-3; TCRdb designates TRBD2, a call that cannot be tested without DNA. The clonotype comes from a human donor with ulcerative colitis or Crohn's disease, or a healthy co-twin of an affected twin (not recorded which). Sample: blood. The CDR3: CASSPMARSSTDTQYF.